What follows are 21 T cell receptor beta chains derived from one specimen sequenced in a study of blood T cell repertoires in COVID-19. Produced via immunoSEQ multiplex PCR; TCRdb's table is partial and in-frame only. The profile shows more than 200,000 clones, 85% to 90% of them singletons. Sequencing was performed on peripheral blood. These TCRs come from a man aged 50-59 years with COVID-19, enrolled during active disease.

This clone was counted once. This chain links TRBV18 with TRBJ2-7, with TRBD1 matching over 9 bases. The ends lost 2 bases at V and 3 bases at J; junction bases unmatched: 8. The CDR3 is 16 amino acids. The germline CDR1 and CDR2 sequences are KGHSH and LQKENI. The CDR3 coding sequence is TGTGCCAGCTCACCAATGACCGGGACAGGGATCTACGAGCAGTACTTC. Its protein product is CASSPMTGTGIYEQYF.

As DNA, the CDR3 is TGTGCCAGCAGTCTCCAGCGGGAAAGAGGGGATACGCAGTATTTT. It codes for CASSLQRERGDTQYF. V and J are TRBV3-1 (or the pseudogene TRBV3-2) and TRBJ2-3; 7 nucleotides agree with TRBD2. This CDR3 is 15 amino acids long. The germline CDR1 and CDR2 sequences are LGHDT and YNNKEL (reference sequence). V trimming: 6 bases; J trimming: 6 bases; junction bases outside the gene matches: 12.

J is TRBJ1-1 and V is TRBV30; possibly TRBD1 for D (5 bases). V shed 8 bases and J shed 11 bases, with 24 bases lying between them. This CDR3 is built from 13 residues. Germline CDR1 and CDR2: GTSNPN and SVGIG (reference sequence). CDR3 nucleotides: TGTGCCCTGATGGGCAGACCGGGAGGGGCGGCTTTCTTT. Amino acids: CALMGRPGGAAFF.

This chain uses TRBV7-3 with TRBJ2-2; maybe TRBD2 (6 bases). The CDR3 runs to 15 residues. Germline V lookup: CDR1 SGHTA, CDR2 FQGTGA. With 4 bases removed from V and 7 bases from J, the gap between germline ends came to 16 bases. DNA of the CDR3: TGTGCCAGCAGCTCCAACCCGACTAGAGACGGGGAGCTGTTTTTT. This codes for CASSSNPTRDGELFF.

The gene calls are TRBV5-4 and TRBJ2-2; TRBD2 matches 12 bases. Germline V lookup: CDR1 SGHNT, CDR2 YYREEE (reference sequence). CDR3 length equals 17 residues. Germline trimming cut 1 base from V and 4 bases from J; bases unmatched to any gene: 5. For the CDR3, the DNA is TGTGCCAGCAGCTTGACTAGCGGGGGGCGAAGCACCGGGGAGCTGTTTTTT. Translating it yields CASSLTSGGRSTGELFF.

V and J are TRBV30 and TRBJ1-5, with 7 bases identical to TRBD1. Looked up from germline, CDR1 is GTSNPN and CDR2 is SVGIG (reference sequence). The ends lost 1 base at V and 1 base at J; junction bases unmatched: 1. The CDR3 runs 14 residues. The CDR3: CAWSEGASNQPQHF. CDR3 nucleotides: TGTGCCTGGAGTGAGGGGGCGAGCAATCAGCCCCAGCATTTT.

The gene calls are TRBV2 and TRBJ2-3, with a tentative D call TRBD2 (5 bases). CDR1 and CDR2 from the germline V gene are SNHLY and FYNNEI. Trimming took off 6 bases at V and 2 bases at J, with 12 bases between the two ends. The CDR3 has 14 amino acids. Here the CDR3 DNA reads TGTGCCAGCAGCGCCCGGACTCCCACAGATACGCAGTATTTT. This codes for CASSARTPTDTQYF.

The genes are TRBV7-6 and TRBJ1-6, with a tentative D call TRBD1 (5 bases). V gave up 2 bases and J gave up 10 bases, with 15 bases separating them. CDR1 is SGHVS, CDR2 FNYEAQ, per germline. The length of the CDR3 is 15 residues. In nucleotides, the CDR3 is TGTGCCAGCAGCTTACAGTCCGGGGGAGGGTCACCCCTCCACTTT. It is translated as CASSLQSGGGSPLHF.

This chain connects TRBV18 to TRBJ1-5, with D maybe TRBD1 (6 bases). Trimming removed 1 base at V and 5 bases at J, with 21 bases between. The CDR3 contains 18 residues. Germline-derived CDR1 and CDR2 are KGHSH and LQKENI. For the CDR3, the DNA is TGTGCCAGCTCACCACAGTCCGGGGGGCGCGCACTCTATCAGCCCCAGCATTTT. Translating it yields CASSPQSGGRALYQPQHF.

The chain carries TRBV19 and TRBJ1-6, with TRBD1 identical over 7 bases. CDR3 length: 14 amino acids. The germline CDR1 and CDR2 sequences are LNHDA and SQIVND (reference sequence). V lost 7 bases and J lost 10; bases outside the gene matches: 10. CDR3 in amino acids: CASTRTGGLSPLHF. DNA for the CDR3: TGTGCCAGTACAAGGACAGGAGGGCTCTCACCCCTCCACTTT.

The rearrangement links TRBV30 to TRBJ1-6, with 7 bases lining up with TRBD1. J lost 7 bases, V lost 3 bases, and 6 bases had no gene match. The germline CDR1 and CDR2 sequences are GTSNPN and SVGIG (reference sequence). There are 14 residues in the CDR3. In DNA, the CDR3 is TGTGCCTGGAGACAGGGGCTCACCAATTCACCCCTCCACTTT. Translating it yields CAWRQGLTNSPLHF.

For this clone: The sample contains more than one DNA sequence encoding this CDR3. V is TRBV19 and J is TRBJ2-7; maybe TRBD1 (6 bases). Germline lookup yields CDR1 LNHDA and CDR2 SQIVND (reference sequence). Trimming removed 4 bases at V and 0 bases at J, with 10 bases between. The CDR3 is made up of 14 amino acids. The DNA for the CDR3 is TGTGCCAGTAGTAGACAGGAGAGCTCCTACGAGCAGTACTTC. Translation gives CASSRQESSYEQYF.

This chain joins TRBV5-6 and TRBJ1-5; TRBD1 might be the D (6 bases). The CDR3 has 14 residues. Germline V lookup: CDR1 SGHDT, CDR2 YYEEEE. V gave up 1 base and J gave up 4 bases, with 9 bases separating them. CDR3 in amino acids: CASSLPGANQPQHF. The CDR3 coding sequence is TGTGCCAGCAGCTTGCCAGGGGCTAATCAGCCCCAGCATTTT.

The gene calls are TRBV5-1 and TRBJ1-1, with 9 bases identical to TRBD1. Germline V lookup: CDR1 SGHRS, CDR2 YFSETQ. V trimming: 5 bases; J trimming: 7 bases; junction bases outside the gene matches: 6. The CDR3 is 13 amino acids. In DNA, the CDR3 is TGCGCCAGCAGGAACAGGGGGCAAGGTGAAGCTTTCTTT. This sequence encodes CASRNRGQGEAFF.

Note on this clone: Other DNA sequences in the same sample also yield this CDR3. The chain has TRBV6-1 and TRBJ2-5, with 8 bases fitting TRBD2. Germline V CDR1 and CDR2: MNHNS, SASEGT. Trimming took 0 bases from V and 5 from J; bases not matched to a gene: 8. The CDR3 spans 16 residues. CDR3: CASSEAGRGAGETQYF. For the CDR3, the DNA is TGTGCCAGCAGTGAAGCGGGGCGGGGGGCGGGGGAGACCCAGTACTTC.

The rearrangement joins TRBV4-3 to TRBJ2-7; 10 nucleotides match TRBD2. The CDR3 runs to 16 residues. The trim removed 0 bases at V and 2 bases at J, leaving 4 bases unmatched. Germline values: CDR1 LGHNA, CDR2 YSLEER. The CDR3 reads CASSQDLSGGAYEQYF. DNA of the CDR3: TGCGCCAGCAGCCAAGATTTAAGCGGGGGGGCCTACGAGCAGTACTTC.

V usage is TRBV28 and J usage is TRBJ2-7, with 8 nucleotides matching TRBD1. The germline V gene has CDR1 MDHEN and CDR2 SYDVKM. The trim removed 4 bases at V and 4 bases at J, leaving 12 bases unmatched. CDR3 length equals 16 residues. The CDR3 nucleotides read TGTGCCAGCAGTTCGACAGGGGCAGGATCGAAGTACGAGCAGTACTTC. Amino acid sequence: CASSSTGAGSKYEQYF.

The chain employs TRBV30 and TRBJ2-7; a weak D match, TRBD1 (5 bases). Germline-derived CDR1 and CDR2 are GTSNPN and SVGIG (reference sequence). Trimming cost V 5 bases and J 0 bases, with 11 bases left between them. The CDR3 runs 13 residues. The DNA of the CDR3 is TGTGCCTGGGCCCCAGGGTTCTCCTACGAGCAGTACTTC. Its protein is CAWAPGFSYEQYF.

The DNA for the CDR3 is TGTGCCAGCAGCAAAGGTGCGGGGCGGAAAAGCACAGATACGCAGTATTTT. Translation gives CASSKGAGRKSTDTQYF. The gene calls are TRBV21-1 and TRBJ2-3; the table calls TRBD2, which could not be checked here. TRBV21-1 is a known pseudogene. CDR3 length: 17 amino acids.

This rearrangement joins TRBV6-6 to TRBJ2-7; D unclear. The germline gives CDR1 MNHNY, CDR2 SVGAGI (reference sequence). V was shortened by 2 bases and J by 0 bases, with 11 bases between the two germline ends. The CDR3 loop spans 15 amino acids. The CDR3 is CASSYLNTASYEQYF. The DNA of the CDR3 is TGTGCCAGCAGTTACCTTAATACAGCCTCCTACGAGCAGTACTTC.

This chain joins TRBV6-5 and TRBJ2-3, with 8 bases aligning to TRBD1. CDR1 is MNHEY, CDR2 SVGAGI, per germline. V gave up 6 bases and J gave up 7 bases; unmatched junction bases: 9. The CDR3 runs 14 residues. Here the CDR3 DNA reads TGTGCCAGCAGGAAGGACAGGGCCTGGAATACGCAGTATTTT. This codes for CASRKDRAWNTQYF.